This T cell receptor beta chain derives from a study of blood T cell repertoires in COVID-19. The assay was immunoSEQ multiplex PCR, and TCRdb's table has in-frame clones only and misses some. The data contain 300,000 to 400,000 clones, roughly 90% of them singletons. Germline V lookup: CDR1 GTSNPN, CDR2 SVGIG (reference sequence). There are 12 residues in the CDR3. Trimming left V 5 bases short and J 5 bases short, with 13 bases between. The chain has TRBV30 and TRBJ2-7; D might be TRBD1 (5 bases). Sequencing was performed on PBMCs or T cells enriched from blood (not recorded which). The clonotype was recovered from a woman in her thirties with acute COVID-19. The CDR3 DNA is TGTGCCTGGGTTGGATGGGGCCACGAGCAGTACTTC. Protein sequence: CAWVGWGHEQYF.